The 5 T cell receptor beta chains presented below share a single source sample, sequenced in a study of T cells in Graves' hyperthyroidism and ophthalmopathy. Amplification yielded TCR beta CDR3 regions, with RNA transcripts as the source. TCR CDR3 regions were first amplified by RT-PCR with HTBI primers. TCRdb processed the multiplex PCR reads anew with MiXCR; each CDR3 protein has one entry. The table records approximately 510,000 distinct CDR3 sequences, less than 25% of them present only once. What was sequenced was blood. These receptors originate from a young man with Graves' hyperthyroidism.

This clonotype has just a few counts. The V and J genes are TRBV2 and TRBJ2-7, with D perhaps assigned TRBD1 or TRBD2 (5 bases each). The CDR3 is 14 residues long. Germline V CDR1 and CDR2: SNHLY, FYNNEI. Trimming removed 6 bases from V and 3 bases from J, with 15 bases in between. The CDR3 loop is CASSTGRGFYEQYF. The CDR3 nucleotides are TGTGCCAGCAGCACGGGACGGGGATTCTACGAGCAGTACTTC. The full variable domain, its missing parts supplied by reference TRBV2 and TRBJ2-7, is EPEVTQTPSHQVTQMGQEVILRCVPISNHLYFYWYRQILGQKVEFLVSFYNNEISEKSEIFDDQFSVERPDGSNFTLKIRSTKLEDSAMYFCASSTGRGFYEQYFGPGTRLTVT.

Turning to this clonotype: This clone may be a read error of a much larger clone one base away. The chain employs TRBV9 and TRBJ2-5; tentative D call: TRBD1 (5 bases). CDR3 length: 14 amino acids. Germline V CDR1 and CDR2: SGDLS, YYNGEE. V was trimmed by 0 bases and J by 3 bases, leaving 9 bases between them. CDR3 nucleotide sequence: TGTGCCAGCAGCGTAGAGGGGCGGAAAGAGACCCAGTACTTC. Amino acid sequence: CASSVEGRKETQYF.

In its sample, this clonotype was seen many times. The CDR3 here is CAWMHPAAEQYF. In DNA, the CDR3 is TGTGCCTGGATGCACCCTGCGGCCGAGCAGTACTTC. The genes are TRBV30 and TRBJ2-7, with D unresolved. Trimming shortened V by 4 bases and J by 6 bases, and 13 bases separated the two germline ends. Per the germline V gene, CDR1 is GTSNPN and CDR2 is SVGIG (reference sequence). This CDR3 contains 12 residues.

This clonotype was detected ten times or more. The genes are TRBV12-3 or TRBV12-4 and TRBJ1-2; D is perhaps TRBD1 (6 bases). This CDR3 comprises 12 residues. V was trimmed by 5 bases and J by 10 bases, leaving 14 bases between them. The CDR3 protein is CASSPRDNHYTF. The DNA of the CDR3 is TGTGCCAGCAGTCCCCGGGACAACCACTACACCTTC.

CDR3 amino acids: CSARVVGDTPYEQYF. CDR3 DNA: TGCAGTGCTAGAGTCGTGGGGGACACCCCCTACGAGCAGTACTTC. V usage is TRBV20-1 and J usage is TRBJ2-7, with D possibly being TRBD1 (6 bases). Germline loops: CDR1 DFQATT, CDR2 SNEGSKA (reference sequence). The CDR3 extends over 15 amino acids. V was clipped by 1 base and J by 2 bases, with 15 bases between them.